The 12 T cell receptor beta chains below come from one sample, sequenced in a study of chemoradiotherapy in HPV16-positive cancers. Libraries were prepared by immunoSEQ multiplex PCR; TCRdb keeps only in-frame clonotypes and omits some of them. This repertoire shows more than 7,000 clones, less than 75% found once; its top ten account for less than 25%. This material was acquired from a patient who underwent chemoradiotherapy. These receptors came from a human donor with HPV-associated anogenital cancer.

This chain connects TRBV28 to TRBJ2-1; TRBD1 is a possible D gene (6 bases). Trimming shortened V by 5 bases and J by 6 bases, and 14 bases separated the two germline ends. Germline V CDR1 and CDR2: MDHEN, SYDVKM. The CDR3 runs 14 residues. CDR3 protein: CASSPTDSSNEQFF. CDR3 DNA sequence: TGTGCCAGCAGTCCGACGGACAGTTCCAATGAGCAGTTCTTC.

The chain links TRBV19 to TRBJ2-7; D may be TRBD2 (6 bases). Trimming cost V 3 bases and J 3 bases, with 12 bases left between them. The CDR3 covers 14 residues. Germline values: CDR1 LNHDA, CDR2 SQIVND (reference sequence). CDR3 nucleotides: TGTGCCAGTAGTATGGGGGGTAAGATCTACGAGCAGTACTTC. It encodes CASSMGGKIYEQYF.

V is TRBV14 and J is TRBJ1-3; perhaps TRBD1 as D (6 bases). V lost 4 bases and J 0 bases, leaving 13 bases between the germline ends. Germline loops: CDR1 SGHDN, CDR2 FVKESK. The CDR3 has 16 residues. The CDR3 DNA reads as TGTGCCAGCAGCCCCGGGGGACACTTCTCTGGAAACACCATATATTTT. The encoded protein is CASSPGGHFSGNTIYF.

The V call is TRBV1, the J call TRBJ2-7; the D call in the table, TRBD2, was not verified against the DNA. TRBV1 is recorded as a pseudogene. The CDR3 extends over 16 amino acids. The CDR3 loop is CTSSQATSGDGYEQYF. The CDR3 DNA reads TGCACCAGCAGCCAAGCGACTAGCGGGGATGGGTACGAGCAGTACTTC.

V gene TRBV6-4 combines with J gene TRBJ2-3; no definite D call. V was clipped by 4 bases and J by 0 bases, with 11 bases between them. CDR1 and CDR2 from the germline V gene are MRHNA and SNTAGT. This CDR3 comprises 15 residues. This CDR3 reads CASSVAATSTDTQYF. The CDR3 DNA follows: TGTGCCAGCAGTGTGGCTGCAACTAGCACAGATACGCAGTATTTT.

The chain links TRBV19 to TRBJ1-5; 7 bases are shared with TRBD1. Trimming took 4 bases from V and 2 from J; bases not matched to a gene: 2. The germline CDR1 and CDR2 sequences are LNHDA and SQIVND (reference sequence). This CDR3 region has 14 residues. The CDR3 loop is CASSTDRGNQPQHF. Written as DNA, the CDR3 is TGTGCCAGTAGTACTGACAGGGGCAATCAGCCCCAGCATTTT.

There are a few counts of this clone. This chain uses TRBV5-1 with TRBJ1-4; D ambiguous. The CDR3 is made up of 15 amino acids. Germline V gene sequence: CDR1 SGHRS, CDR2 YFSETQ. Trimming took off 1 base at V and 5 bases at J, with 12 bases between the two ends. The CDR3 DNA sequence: TGCGCCAGCAGCTTGTTGCGAAGAGAAAATGAAAAACTGTTTTTT. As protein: CASSLLRRENEKLFF.

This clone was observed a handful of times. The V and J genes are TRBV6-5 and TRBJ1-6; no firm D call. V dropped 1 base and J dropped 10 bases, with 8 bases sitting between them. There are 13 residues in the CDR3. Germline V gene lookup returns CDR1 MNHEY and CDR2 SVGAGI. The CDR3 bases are TGTGCCAGCAGTTACTATGAAAGGTCACCCCTCCACTTT. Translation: CASSYYERSPLHF.

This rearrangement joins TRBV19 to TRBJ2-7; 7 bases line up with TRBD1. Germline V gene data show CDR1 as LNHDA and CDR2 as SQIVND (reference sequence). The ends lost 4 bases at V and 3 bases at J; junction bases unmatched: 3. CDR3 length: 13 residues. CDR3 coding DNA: TGTGCCAGTAGTAGGGACAGTTACTACGAGCAGTACTTC. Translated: CASSRDSYYEQYF.

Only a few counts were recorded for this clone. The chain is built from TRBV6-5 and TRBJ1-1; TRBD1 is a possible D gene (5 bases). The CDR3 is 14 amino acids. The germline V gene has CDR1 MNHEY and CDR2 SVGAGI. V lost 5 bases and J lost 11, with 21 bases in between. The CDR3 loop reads CASSARGDSVRAFF. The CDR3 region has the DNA TGTGCCAGCAGTGCTAGGGGTGATTCGGTGAGGGCTTTCTTT.

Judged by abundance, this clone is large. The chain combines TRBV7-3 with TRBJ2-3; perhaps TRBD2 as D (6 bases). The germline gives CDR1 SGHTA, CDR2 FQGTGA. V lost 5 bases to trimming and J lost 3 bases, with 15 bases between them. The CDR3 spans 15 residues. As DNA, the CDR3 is TGTGCCAGCAGCCCGGACTCCGGAGGGACAGATACGCAGTATTTT. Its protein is CASSPDSGGTDTQYF.

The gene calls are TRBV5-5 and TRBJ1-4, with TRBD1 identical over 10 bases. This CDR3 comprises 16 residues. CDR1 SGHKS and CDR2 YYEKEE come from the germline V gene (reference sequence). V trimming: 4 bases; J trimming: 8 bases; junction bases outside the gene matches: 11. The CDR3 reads CASSPGDRGSGEKLFF. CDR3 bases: TGTGCCAGCAGCCCCGGGGACAGGGGAAGTGGGGAAAAACTGTTTTTT.